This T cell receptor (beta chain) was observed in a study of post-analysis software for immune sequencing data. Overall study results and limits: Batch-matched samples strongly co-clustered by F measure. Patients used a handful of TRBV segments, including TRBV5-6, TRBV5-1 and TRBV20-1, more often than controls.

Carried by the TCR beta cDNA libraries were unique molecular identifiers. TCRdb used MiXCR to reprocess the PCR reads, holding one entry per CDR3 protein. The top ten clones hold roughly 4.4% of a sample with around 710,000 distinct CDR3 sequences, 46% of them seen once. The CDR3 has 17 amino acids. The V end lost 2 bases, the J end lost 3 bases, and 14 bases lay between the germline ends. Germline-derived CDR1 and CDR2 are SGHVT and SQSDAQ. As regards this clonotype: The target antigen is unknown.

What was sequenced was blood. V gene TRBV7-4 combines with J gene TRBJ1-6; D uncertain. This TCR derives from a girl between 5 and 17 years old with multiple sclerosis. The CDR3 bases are TGTGCCAGCAGCTTAATTGGTGGGGTGGGCTATAATTCACCCCTCCACTTT. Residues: CASSLIGGVGYNSPLHF.